This T cell receptor beta chain was captured by sequencing in a study of identical twins. General study findings and limits: There were fewer insertions in abundant cord blood beta clonotypes, but memory repertoires showed no such pattern.

TCRdb fed the 5' RACE reads into MiXCR, producing one record per CDR3 protein. This table has just under 650,000 distinct CDR3 sequences, just over 7% appearing once. A remark on this clonotype: Its antigen remains unknown.

This CDR3 comprises 15 residues. Germline loops: CDR1 SGDLS, CDR2 YYNGEE. V was shortened by 6 bases and J by 0 bases, with 12 bases between the two germline ends. This same sample was also part of a study on yellow fever vaccine responses in identical twins.

The chain has TRBV9 and TRBJ2-2, with D possibly matching TRBD2 (6 bases). Sample: PBMCs. The TCR comes from a woman in her late teens or twenties in good health. Written as DNA, the CDR3 is TGTGCCAGCAACCCGTCGGGGGCGAACACCGGGGAGCTGTTTTTT. Encoded protein: CASNPSGANTGELFF.